The sequence of this TCR beta chain was determined in a study of technical replicates of blood from several donors. The CDR3 has 16 amino acids. Germline values: CDR1 MNHEY, CDR2 SVGAGI. V was trimmed by 4 bases and J by 2 bases, leaving 15 bases between them. This clone was seen once. TCRdb's table, derived via immunoSEQ multiplex PCR, lists solely in-frame clones and lacks some. This sample carries about 70,000 clones, roughly 92% of them seen once, and the ten largest clones take 0.4% to 0.5%. This TCR derives from a human donor in good health. V usage is TRBV6-5 and J usage is TRBJ1-5; a possible D gene is TRBD1 (5 bases). Sequenced input: T cells isolated from PBMCs. CDR3 protein: CASSSLLGAGNQPQHF. Here the CDR3 DNA reads TGTGCCAGCAGTTCCCTCCTAGGGGCCGGCAATCAGCCCCAGCATTTT.